What follows are 9 T cell receptor beta chains derived from one specimen sequenced in a study of shared clonotypes between healthy human individuals. TCRdb's table, derived via immunoSEQ multiplex PCR, lists solely in-frame clones and lacks some. The sample lists roughly 2.4 million clones, 90% to 97% occurring once. The sample comprised naive CD4+ T cells sorted from blood. The subset is: CD45RA+ positively selected. The receptors here all came from a man younger than 35 in good health.

This rearrangement joins TRBV6-1 to TRBJ2-1, with 11 bases fitting TRBD2. CDR1 and CDR2 (germline): MNHNS, SASEGT. Unmatched junction bases numbered 5, after V lost 3 bases and J lost 7 bases. CDR3 size: 15 residues. CDR3 amino acids: CASSDVAGGKNEQFF. The CDR3 DNA reads TGTGCCAGCAGTGACGTAGCGGGGGGGAAAAATGAGCAGTTCTTC.

CDR3 sequence reads: CASSTSAGVGETQYF. DNA of the CDR3: TGTGCCAGCAGTACCTCTGCGGGGGTTGGGGAGACCCAGTACTTC. The chain combines TRBV6-5 with TRBJ2-5, with 7 bases lining up with TRBD2. The V gene end was trimmed by 5 bases and the J gene end by 5 bases; junction bases not matched to a gene: 11. This CDR3 is 15 amino acids long. Germline V CDR1 and CDR2: MNHEY, SVGAGI.

The chain couples TRBV6-7 to TRBJ1-6; D possibly corresponds to TRBD1 (6 bases). TRBV6-7 is labeled an ORF, and its function is uncertain. The V end was cut by 2 bases, the J end by 7 bases, with 21 bases between. The CDR3 runs 18 residues. The CDR3 loop reads CASSYTLPRRGGNSPLHF. In DNA, the CDR3 is TGTGCCAGCAGTTACACCCTACCCCGCAGGGGTGGGAATTCACCCCTCCACTTT.

The J gene is TRBJ1-1, the V gene TRBV6-1; the match to TRBD1 covers 10 bases. The V and J ends lost 6 bases and 6 bases, in that order; junction bases with no gene match: 10. The CDR3 contains 15 residues. The germline V gene has CDR1 MNHNS and CDR2 SASEGT. The CDR3 bases are TGTGCCAGCAGCCGAGGGGACAGGGGTAATCCTGAAGCTTTCTTT. Encoded protein: CASSRGDRGNPEAFF.

This clone appeared once. The chain uses TRBV28 and TRBJ1-1; tentative D call: TRBD1 (6 bases). The CDR3 consists of 13 residues. With 7 bases removed from V and 0 bases from J, the gap between germline ends came to 9 bases. Germline V gives CDR1 MDHEN, CDR2 SYDVKM. The CDR3 DNA follows: TGTGCCAGCACAGGGGCTATGAACACTGAAGCTTTCTTT. It specifies CASTGAMNTEAFF.

The V gene is TRBV18, the J gene TRBJ2-1; a possible D gene is TRBD1 (9 bases). CDR3 size: 17 residues. CDR1 is KGHSH and CDR2 is LQKENI in the germline V gene. V dropped 3 bases and J dropped 6 bases, with 21 bases sitting between them. The DNA of the CDR3 is TGTGCCAGCTCACCCTTAGTTGTAGCGGGACAGGGCAATGAGCAGTTCTTC. This translates into CASSPLVVAGQGNEQFF.

V gene TRBV27 combines with J gene TRBJ2-7; D gene uncertain. Germline CDR1 MNHEY, CDR2 SMNVEV (reference sequence). CDR3 length: 14 amino acids. Trimming pared 5 bases from V and 0 bases from J, leaving 11 bases between. Here the CDR3 reads CASSRYRPSYEQYF. In DNA, the CDR3 is TGTGCCAGCAGTCGCTACCGCCCCTCCTACGAGCAGTACTTC.

The V call is TRBV6-4, the J call TRBJ2-3; D call uncertain. CDR1 is MRHNA, CDR2 SNTAGT, per germline. This CDR3 contains 13 residues. Trimming cost V 3 bases and J 3 bases, with 7 bases left between them. CDR3: CASSDQRTDTQYF. Written as DNA, the CDR3 is TGTGCCAGCAGTGATCAGAGGACAGATACGCAGTATTTT.

This clone was observed a single time. The chain carries TRBV5-6 and TRBJ1-5, with 7 nucleotides matching TRBD1. The CDR3 covers 16 residues. Germline values: CDR1 SGHDT, CDR2 YYEEEE. Losses at the gene ends were 3 bases for V and 7 bases for J; bases not matched to a gene: 13. Here the CDR3 reads CASSYGPRQGGQPQHF. The DNA for the CDR3 is TGTGCCAGCAGCTACGGCCCACGACAGGGCGGGCAGCCCCAGCATTTT. Combining the CDR3 with reference TRBV5-6 and TRBJ1-5 gives the whole variable domain DAGVTQSPTHLIKTRGQQVTLRCSPKSGHDTVSWYQQALGQGPQFIFQYYEEEERQRGNFPDRFSGHQFPNYSSELNVNALLLGDSALYLCASSYGPRQGGQPQHFGDGTRLSIL.